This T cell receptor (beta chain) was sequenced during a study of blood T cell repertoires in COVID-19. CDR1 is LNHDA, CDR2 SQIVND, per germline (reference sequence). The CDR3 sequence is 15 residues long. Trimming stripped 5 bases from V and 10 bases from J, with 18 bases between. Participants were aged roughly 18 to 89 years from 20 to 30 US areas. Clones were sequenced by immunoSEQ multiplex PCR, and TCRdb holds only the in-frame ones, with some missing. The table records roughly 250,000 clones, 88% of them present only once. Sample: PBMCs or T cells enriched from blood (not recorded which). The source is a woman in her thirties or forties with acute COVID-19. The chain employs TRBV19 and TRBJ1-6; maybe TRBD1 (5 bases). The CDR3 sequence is CASSPSGAGKSPLHF. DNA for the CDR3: TGTGCCAGTAGTCCCTCCGGGGCGGGGAAATCACCCCTCCACTTT.